The 7 T cell receptor beta chains in this list originate from one sample, sequenced in a study of T cell repertoires in cytomegalovirus infection. Each CDR3 protein is one row after TCRdb ran MiXCR on the reads. This table has 650,000 to 900,000 distinct CDR3 sequences, less than 35% appearing once. For these receptors, no antigen is known. This specimen consisted of cultured CD8+ T cells from PBMCs, obtained from culture after CMV antigen stimulation. These receptors were taken from a human donor in good health (CMV status not recorded). Some clones in this sample may be carry-over from other donors' samples.

In this sample, this clonotype turned up a few times. J is TRBJ2-7 and V is TRBV5-4; no clear D. This CDR3 is built from 14 residues. In germline, CDR1 is SGHNT, CDR2 YYREEE (reference sequence). V gave up 0 bases and J gave up 1 base, with 8 bases separating them. The CDR3 spells CASSLEVGSYEQYF. DNA of the CDR3: TGTGCCAGCAGCTTGGAAGTAGGGTCCTACGAGCAGTACTTC.

The chain is built from TRBV12-3 or TRBV12-4 and TRBJ2-1; 7 bases map to TRBD2. The trim removed 1 base at V and 3 bases at J, leaving 6 bases unmatched. The CDR3 sequence is 16 residues long. CDR3 bases: TGTGCCAGCAGTTTAGGGCGGGGGAGGGGCTACAATGAGCAGTTCTTC. Residues: CASSLGRGRGYNEQFF.

This clonotype was picked up a small number of times. This rearrangement joins TRBV6-1 to TRBJ1-2; D unclear. The germline CDR1 and CDR2 sequences are MNHNS and SASEGT. This CDR3 has 11 amino acids. V was cut by 8 bases and J by 5 bases, with 9 bases left in between. The CDR3 reads CASLGGYGYTF. The CDR3 region has the DNA TGTGCCAGCCTTGGAGGGTATGGCTACACCTTC.

This clonotype was counted ten times or more. The chain is built from TRBV12-5 and TRBJ1-1; 7 bases match TRBD1. V lost 1 base, J lost 3 bases, and 11 bases stayed unmatched. The CDR3 consists of 17 residues. The germline V gene has CDR1 LGHNT and CDR2 FRNRAP. CDR3: CASGLGLGDRAYTEAFF. The CDR3 region has the DNA TGTGCTAGTGGTTTGGGGCTTGGCGACAGGGCGTACACTGAAGCTTTCTTT.

This clonotype was detected many times. This chain joins TRBV5-4 and TRBJ2-5; D not certain. Germline V lookup: CDR1 SGHNT, CDR2 YYREEE (reference sequence). The V gene lost 2 bases and the J gene lost 2 bases, with 4 bases spanning the gap. This CDR3 region has 12 residues. The CDR3 reads CASSFGQETQYF. CDR3 sequence (DNA): TGTGCCAGCAGCTTTGGTCAAGAGACCCAGTACTTC.

This chain uses TRBV9 with TRBJ2-1; TRBD2 agrees at 7 bases. In germline, CDR1 is SGDLS, CDR2 YYNGEE. The CDR3 runs to 16 residues. V was pared by 3 bases and J by 6 bases, with 12 bases of the junction left unmatched. The CDR3 sequence: CASSATGGVRFNEQFF. The CDR3 DNA is TGTGCCAGCAGCGCCACGGGGGGTGTCAGGTTCAATGAGCAGTTCTTC.

This clonotype was seen a handful of times. This chain joins TRBV29-1 and TRBJ1-4; 11 bases match TRBD1. The germline CDR1 and CDR2 sequences are SQVTM and ANQGSEA. The trim removed 6 bases at V and 12 bases at J, leaving 6 bases unmatched. The CDR3 length is 12 residues. CDR3 protein: CSVGTGGLELFF. Written as DNA, the CDR3 is TGCAGCGTCGGGACAGGGGGGCTAGAACTGTTTTTT.